The clone carrying this T cell receptor (beta chain) occurred a few times. This entry is derived from a study of metastatic and nonmetastatic thyroid tumors. Using MiXCR, TCRdb reanalyzed the PCR reads. The sample includes roughly 30,000 clones, around 30% of them seen just once. The CDR3 consists of 16 residues. Trimming removed 2 bases from V and 2 bases from J; junction bases left unmatched: 2. Germline CDR1 reads MNHEY; CDR2 reads SMNVEV (reference sequence). Every patient was untreated before thyroid surgery. This rearrangement joins TRBV27 to TRBJ2-1; 11 bases map to TRBD2. The receptor comes from a female donor with papillary thyroid cancer or a benign thyroid nodule (not recorded which). Some clones in this sample may be carry-over from other donors' samples. The source material was blood. The CDR3 DNA follows: TGTGCCAGCAGTTTAGATAGCGGGGGGGCCTACAATGAGCAGTTCTTC. Translated: CASSLDSGGAYNEQFF.